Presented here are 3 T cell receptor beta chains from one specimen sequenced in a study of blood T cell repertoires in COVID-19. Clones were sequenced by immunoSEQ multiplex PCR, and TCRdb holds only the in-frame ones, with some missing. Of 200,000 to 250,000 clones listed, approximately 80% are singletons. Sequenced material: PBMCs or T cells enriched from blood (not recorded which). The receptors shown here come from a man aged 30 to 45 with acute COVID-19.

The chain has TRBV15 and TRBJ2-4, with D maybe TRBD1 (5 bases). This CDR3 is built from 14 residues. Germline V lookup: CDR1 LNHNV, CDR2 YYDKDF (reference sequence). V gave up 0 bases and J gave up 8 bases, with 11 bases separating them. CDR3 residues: CATSREGVWDIQYF. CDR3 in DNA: TGTGCCACCAGCAGAGAAGGGGTTTGGGACATTCAGTACTTC.

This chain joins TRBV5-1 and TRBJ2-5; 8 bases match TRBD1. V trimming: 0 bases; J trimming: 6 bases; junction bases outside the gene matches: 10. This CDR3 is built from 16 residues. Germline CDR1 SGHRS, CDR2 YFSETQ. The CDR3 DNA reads TGCGCCAGCAGCTTGGTAAAGGCAGGGGGCTCTAAGACCCAGTACTTC. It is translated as CASSLVKAGGSKTQYF.

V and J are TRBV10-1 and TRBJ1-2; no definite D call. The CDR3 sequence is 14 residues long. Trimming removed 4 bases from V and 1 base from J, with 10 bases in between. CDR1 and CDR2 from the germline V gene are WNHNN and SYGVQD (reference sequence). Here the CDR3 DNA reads TGCGCCAGCAGTGTGGGCCGTATTAACTATGGCTACACCTTC. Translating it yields CASSVGRINYGYTF.